This TCR beta chain was recovered during a study of CD8+ T cells in alopecia areata. For the study at large: The graft donors were approximately 6-13-month-old C3H/HeJ mice with spontaneous alopecia, and their skin went to approximately 7-11-week-old female C3H/HeJ mice.

Extracted RNA was reverse transcribed into cDNA, the sequencing template. Here immunoSEQ multiplex PCR was the method, and the copy in TCRdb shows in-frame clones only, minus some. The sample shows approximately 5,400 clones, no singletons; the ten largest hold approximately 30%. In regard to this clone: Its specificity is not known. Mouse names are used for the genes. Coverage ceases 4 residues before the CDR3 finishes, and the germline J gene fills in the end.

Time point meaning: mouse skin 6 weeks after grafting, around onset of hair loss. Recipient mice gave skin biopsies at grafting and 3 and 6 weeks later. Study observations and caveats: Scalp repertoires also include resident alphabeta T cells from normal skin. Patients displayed less clarity in TCR sharing than mice, a finding possibly related to HLA.

The trim removed 1 base at V and 3 bases at J, leaving 2 bases unmatched. The CDR3 is 14 amino acids. Germline V gene data show CDR1 as NSHNY and CDR2 as SYGAGN. The clonotype was recovered from a C3H/HeJ mouse with alopecia areata. This strain has MHC haplotype H2-k. This material consisted of skin, taken at week 6. This chain joins TRBV13-1 and TRBJ2-7; 9 nucleotides agree with TRBD2. CDR3 protein: CASSDNWGDYEQYF. CDR3 bases read: TGTGCCAGCAGTGATAACTGGGGGGACTAT.